Each of the 30 T cell receptor beta chains below was sequenced from the same sample in a study of T cells in localized non-small cell lung cancer. Method: immunoSEQ multiplex PCR; TCRdb's copy keeps in-frame clones and lacks some. The table includes about 39,000 clones, about 76% detected once. The sample consisted of PBMCs, taken before any cancer treatment. The receptor source for this set is a woman between 40 and 69 years old with stage II squamous cell lung carcinoma.

The rearrangement uses TRBV27 and TRBJ2-3, with TRBD2 identical over 9 bases. Germline loops: CDR1 MNHEY, CDR2 SMNVEV (reference sequence). This CDR3 is 20 amino acids long. V lost 3 bases and J lost 6; bases outside the gene matches: 22. The CDR3 protein is CASSFFQPGLAPRRWDTQYF. As DNA, the CDR3 is TGTGCCAGCAGTTTCTTCCAGCCGGGACTAGCCCCAAGAAGATGGGATACGCAGTATTTT.

This clone appeared a few times. V and J are TRBV5-1 and TRBJ1-2; D gene ambiguous. This CDR3 has 14 residues. Germline CDR1 reads SGHRS; CDR2 reads YFSETQ. V was shortened by 2 bases and J by 7 bases, with 15 bases between the two germline ends. Here the CDR3 reads CASSFGDPRGGYTF. For the CDR3, the DNA is TGCGCCAGCAGCTTTGGGGATCCCAGAGGTGGCTACACCTTC.

This chain joins TRBV6-4 and TRBJ1-6; 7 bases agree with TRBD1. The CDR3 extends over 17 amino acids. Germline CDR1 reads MRHNA; CDR2 reads SNTAGT. V lost 7 bases to trimming and J lost 0 bases; unmatched junction nucleotides: 9. The chain's CDR3 is CASIQQGTSSYNSPLHF. CDR3 DNA sequence: TGTGCCAGCATCCAACAGGGGACAAGCTCCTATAATTCACCCCTCCACTTT.

The chain links TRBV28 to TRBJ1-1; a possible D gene is TRBD1 (5 bases). Germline V gives CDR1 MDHEN, CDR2 SYDVKM. Deletions cut 10 bases from V and 7 bases from J, with 13 bases between. The CDR3 runs to 11 residues. CDR3 loop: CATIRGNEAFF. The CDR3, as DNA: TGTGCCACCATACGGGGGAATGAAGCTTTCTTT.

The chain employs TRBV28 and TRBJ1-2; D gene unclear. From germline, CDR1 is MDHEN and CDR2 SYDVKM. The ends were cut back, 3 bases at V and 4 bases at J, with 6 bases in the middle. The CDR3 consists of 12 residues. The CDR3 DNA sequence: TGTGCCAGCAGTTTTTACAGCTATGGCTACACCTTC. Encoded protein: CASSFYSYGYTF.

CDR3 region: CASSLTGGTTEAFF. DNA for the CDR3: TGTGCCAGCAGTCTTACAGGGGGTACCACTGAAGCTTTCTTT. This rearrangement joins TRBV6-6 to TRBJ1-1; 8 nucleotides agree with TRBD1. Losses at the gene ends were 5 bases for V and 4 bases for J; bases not matched to a gene: 6. The CDR3 has 14 residues. CDR1 MNHNY and CDR2 SVGAGI come from the germline V gene (reference sequence).

This clone came up a few times. The chain employs TRBV7-8 and TRBJ1-6; weak D call: TRBD1 (6 bases). The V gene lost 3 bases and the J gene lost 14 bases, with 11 bases spanning the gap. Germline lookup yields CDR1 SGHVS and CDR2 FQNEAQ. This CDR3 is 12 amino acids long. The CDR3 spells CASSFVEGALHF. Here the CDR3 DNA reads TGTGCCAGCAGCTTTGTCGAGGGGGCCCTCCACTTT.

The chain carries TRBV6-1 and TRBJ2-5; D remains ambiguous. Germline-derived CDR1 and CDR2 are MNHNS and SASEGT. The CDR3 extends over 15 amino acids. V was cut by 0 bases and J by 4 bases, with 12 bases left in between. CDR3 DNA sequence: TGTGCCAGCAGTGAAGCGGTGTGGGTAGCAGAGACCCAGTACTTC. Translating it yields CASSEAVWVAETQYF.

The V call is TRBV27, the J call TRBJ1-2, with D possibly matching TRBD1 (5 bases). V was pared by 10 bases and J by 0 bases, with 12 bases between. The CDR3 covers 13 residues. Per the germline V gene, CDR1 is MNHEY and CDR2 is SMNVEV (reference sequence). CDR3 nucleotide sequence: TGTGCCACCAAAGGGACTACTAACTATGGCTACACCTTC. Translation: CATKGTTNYGYTF.

This clone has a single count. This sequence joins TRBV7-9 and TRBJ2-5; perhaps TRBD2 as D (5 bases). Trimming removed 4 bases at V and 4 bases at J, with 19 bases between. The germline V gene encodes CDR1 SEHNR and CDR2 FQNEAQ (reference sequence). This CDR3 is 16 amino acids long. CDR3 in amino acids: CASSSGSAVPRETQYF. In DNA, the CDR3 is TGTGCCAGCAGCTCAGGTTCAGCGGTCCCAAGAGAGACCCAGTACTTC. Full variable domain (remainder filled in from reference TRBV7-9 and TRBJ2-5): DTGVSQNPRHKITKRGQNVTFRCDPISEHNRLYWYRQTLGQGPEFLTYFQNEAQLEKSRLLSDRFSAERPKGSFSTLEIQRTEQGDSAMYLCASSSGSAVPRETQYFGPGTRLLVL.

The V and J genes are TRBV10-1 and TRBJ2-3, with 9 nucleotides matching TRBD2. V lost 2 bases to trimming and J lost 1 base; unmatched junction nucleotides: 4. The CDR3 totals 16 residues. The germline V gene encodes CDR1 WNHNN and CDR2 SYGVQD (reference sequence). The DNA for the CDR3 is TGCGCCAGCAGTGAGATGGTAGCGGGGGGCACAGATACGCAGTATTTT. This gives the protein CASSEMVAGGTDTQYF.

J is TRBJ1-6 and V is TRBV28; D perhaps matches TRBD1 (6 bases). Germline CDR1 and CDR2: MDHEN and SYDVKM. CDR3 length: 14 residues. The V end lost 6 bases, the J end lost 9 bases, and 15 bases lay between the germline ends. CDR3: CASRNGGAVSPLHF. The CDR3 nucleotides read TGTGCCAGCAGGAATGGGGGGGCAGTTTCACCCCTCCACTTT.

The chain has TRBV6-6 and TRBJ2-5; the D gene is possibly TRBD2 (6 bases). This CDR3 has 14 amino acids. The germline CDR1 and CDR2 sequences are MNHNY and SVGAGI (reference sequence). Trimming cost V 4 bases and J 4 bases, with 13 bases left between them. CDR3 DNA: TGTGCCAGCAGTTCTGGGGGGTCTGCAGAGACCCAGTACTTC. Protein product: CASSSGGSAETQYF.

This chain uses TRBV7-9 with TRBJ2-5; D is ambiguous. This CDR3 region has 15 residues. V lost 0 bases, J lost 5 bases, and 13 bases lay in between. The germline gives CDR1 SEHNR, CDR2 FQNEAQ (reference sequence). CDR3 in amino acids: CASSLAAAAEETQYF. The DNA for the CDR3 is TGTGCCAGCAGCTTAGCGGCGGCTGCCGAGGAGACCCAGTACTTC.

This clone was counted a single time. The chain couples TRBV6-5 to TRBJ1-3; the D is unclear. Germline CDR1 MNHEY, CDR2 SVGAGI. There are 14 residues in the CDR3. V lost 2 bases to trimming and J lost 0 bases, with 5 bases between them. The CDR3 is CASSYRNSGNTIYF. CDR3 bases: TGTGCCAGCAGTTACAGGAACTCTGGAAACACCATATATTTT.

This clone was seen once. The V and J genes are TRBV5-1 and TRBJ2-1, with 11 nucleotides matching TRBD2. CDR1 is SGHRS, CDR2 YFSETQ, per germline. V lost 3 bases to trimming and J lost 5 bases; unmatched junction nucleotides: 10. The length of the CDR3 is 17 residues. The CDR3, as DNA: TGCGCCAGCAGCTACGGGACTAGCGGAACCTTCCACAATGAGCAGTTCTTC. Translation: CASSYGTSGTFHNEQFF.

This clone showed up just once. The gene calls are TRBV29-1 and TRBJ2-3; no clear D. V shed 0 bases and J shed 2 bases, with 12 bases lying between them. CDR1 is SQVTM, CDR2 ANQGSEA, per germline. This CDR3 contains 15 residues. CDR3 sequence reads: CSVEDQTAATDTQYF. As DNA, the CDR3 is TGCAGCGTTGAAGACCAAACAGCAGCCACAGATACGCAGTATTTT.

This chain uses TRBV7-2 with TRBJ2-3, with TRBD2 matching 8 bases. The CDR3 loop spans 14 amino acids. Unmatched junction bases numbered 3, after V lost 5 bases and J lost 2 bases. Germline V CDR1 and CDR2: SGHTA, FQGNSA. CDR3: CASSPGLVTDTQYF. CDR3 DNA sequence: TGTGCCAGCAGCCCGGGACTAGTCACAGATACGCAGTATTTT.

This clone was picked up one time. This chain connects TRBV5-1 to TRBJ2-7; possible D gene TRBD1, 6 bases. Trimming removed 1 base at V and 2 bases at J, with 10 bases between. CDR1 and CDR2 from the germline V gene are SGHRS and YFSETQ. The CDR3 is made up of 14 amino acids. The CDR3 reads CASSLTGNAYEQYV. Written as DNA, the CDR3 is TGCGCCAGCAGCTTGACAGGGAATGCCTACGAGCAGTACGTC.

This sequence joins TRBV7-2 and TRBJ1-5; the D is unclear. The germline V and J ends were trimmed by 5 bases and 4 bases, with 9 bases remaining between them. Germline loops: CDR1 SGHTA, CDR2 FQGNSA. The CDR3 runs to 13 residues. CDR3 bases: TGTGCCAGCAGCGGACGGATAAATCAGCCCCAGCATTTT. Protein sequence: CASSGRINQPQHF.

This clone appeared a single time. The V and J genes are TRBV19 and TRBJ2-1, with no clear D. CDR1 and CDR2 (germline): LNHDA, SQIVND (reference sequence). The CDR3 loop spans 15 amino acids. V lost 0 bases and J 6 bases, leaving 12 bases between the germline ends. The CDR3, as DNA: TGTGCCAGTAGTATAGATCTGTCGGACGTCAATGAGCAGTTCTTC. It encodes CASSIDLSDVNEQFF.

This chain links TRBV29-1 with TRBJ2-2, with TRBD1 as a possible D gene (6 bases). The CDR3 length is 13 residues. Germline values: CDR1 SQVTM, CDR2 ANQGSEA. The ends were cut back, 6 bases at V and 8 bases at J, with 16 bases in the middle. Here the CDR3 DNA reads TGCAGCGTGGGAAGGGACACAAGAGGGGAGCTGTTTTTT. Its translation: CSVGRDTRGELFF.

Worth noting for this clone: A junction end diverges from the germline sequence, so it may reflect a read error. The chain uses TRBV7-3 and TRBJ2-5; D is unclear. CDR3 length: 13 residues. CDR1 is SGHTA and CDR2 is FQGTGA in the germline V gene. The CDR3 region has the DNA TGTGCCAGCAGTTTAACCCATGGGGAGACCCAGTACTTC. Its translation is CASSLTHGETQYF.

The V gene is TRBV1, the J gene TRBJ2-3; the table's D gene call, TRBD2, was not cross checked with the DNA. TRBV1 is a listed pseudogene. The CDR3 loop spans 16 amino acids. CDR3 sequence reads: CTSSQDRRGSTDTQYF. DNA for the CDR3: TGCACCAGCAGCCAAGATCGCCGGGGTAGCACAGATACGCAGTATTTT.

This chain joins TRBV5-5 and TRBJ1-5, with D tentatively TRBD1 (5 bases). Trimming cost V 2 bases and J 7 bases, with 16 bases left between them. This CDR3 contains 15 residues. CDR1 SGHKS and CDR2 YYEKEE come from the germline V gene (reference sequence). This CDR3 reads CASSFGRGLGQPQHF. The CDR3, as DNA: TGTGCCAGCAGCTTTGGTAGGGGCCTCGGGCAGCCCCAGCATTTT.

This rearrangement joins TRBV10-1 to TRBJ2-1; D not certain. This CDR3 comprises 13 residues. Germline assignment: CDR1 WNHNN and CDR2 SYGVQD (reference sequence). V lost 0 bases and J 9 bases, leaving 9 bases between the germline ends. The CDR3 bases are TGCGCCAGCAGTGAGTCGCTTAGGTCTGAGCAGTTCTTC. It yields the protein CASSESLRSEQFF.

This clone was counted only a few times. The chain combines TRBV7-6 with TRBJ1-5, with D perhaps matching TRBD1 (6 bases). CDR1 is SGHVS, CDR2 FNYEAQ, per germline. The CDR3 sequence is 15 residues long. V was shortened by 1 base and J by 3 bases, with 10 bases between the two germline ends. The CDR3 reads CASSLGQGYNQPQHF. Written as DNA, the CDR3 is TGTGCCAGCAGCTTAGGGCAGGGGTACAATCAGCCCCAGCATTTT.

The V gene is TRBV11-3, the J gene TRBJ1-1; TRBD1 might be the D (5 bases). This CDR3 is 14 amino acids long. V was clipped by 5 bases and J by 3 bases, with 13 bases between them. Germline V gene sequence: CDR1 SGHNT, CDR2 YENEEA. DNA for the CDR3: TGTGCCAGCAGCCACGGCGGAGGGGACACTGAAGCTTTCTTT. As protein: CASSHGGGDTEAFF.

This clone occurred many times. The chain employs TRBV14 and TRBJ2-4, with no clear D. CDR3 length: 16 residues. Trimming stripped 1 base from V and 0 bases from J, with 10 bases between. CDR1 SGHDN and CDR2 FVKESK come from the germline V gene. CDR3 bases: TGTGCCAGCAGCCAAGGCCGCGGTCTAGCCAAAAACATTCAGTACTTC. Translation: CASSQGRGLAKNIQYF.

The chain links TRBV11-3 to TRBJ2-1; D possibly corresponds to TRBD2 (5 bases). This CDR3 has 15 amino acids. Germline CDR1 SGHNT, CDR2 YENEEA. Trimming took off 5 bases at V and 9 bases at J, with 20 bases between the two ends. CDR3 protein: CASSLEPPPAGEQFF. CDR3 bases: TGTGCCAGCAGCCTGGAACCGCCACCTGCGGGTGAGCAGTTCTTC.